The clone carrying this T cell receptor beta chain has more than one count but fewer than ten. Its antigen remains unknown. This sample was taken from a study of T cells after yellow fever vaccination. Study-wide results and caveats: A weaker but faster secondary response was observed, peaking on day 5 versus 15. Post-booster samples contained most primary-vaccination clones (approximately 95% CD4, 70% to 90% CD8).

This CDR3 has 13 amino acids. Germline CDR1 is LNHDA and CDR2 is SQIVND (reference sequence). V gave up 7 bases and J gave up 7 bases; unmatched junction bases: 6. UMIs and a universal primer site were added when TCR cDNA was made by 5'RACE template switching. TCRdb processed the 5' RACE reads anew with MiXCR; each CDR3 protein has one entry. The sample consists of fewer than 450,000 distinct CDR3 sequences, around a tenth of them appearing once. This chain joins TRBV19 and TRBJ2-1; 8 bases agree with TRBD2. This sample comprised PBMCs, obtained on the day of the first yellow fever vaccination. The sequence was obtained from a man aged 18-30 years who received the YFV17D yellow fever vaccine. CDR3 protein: CASKGLVGNEQFF. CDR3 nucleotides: TGTGCCAGTAAGGGACTAGTCGGGAATGAGCAGTTCTTC.